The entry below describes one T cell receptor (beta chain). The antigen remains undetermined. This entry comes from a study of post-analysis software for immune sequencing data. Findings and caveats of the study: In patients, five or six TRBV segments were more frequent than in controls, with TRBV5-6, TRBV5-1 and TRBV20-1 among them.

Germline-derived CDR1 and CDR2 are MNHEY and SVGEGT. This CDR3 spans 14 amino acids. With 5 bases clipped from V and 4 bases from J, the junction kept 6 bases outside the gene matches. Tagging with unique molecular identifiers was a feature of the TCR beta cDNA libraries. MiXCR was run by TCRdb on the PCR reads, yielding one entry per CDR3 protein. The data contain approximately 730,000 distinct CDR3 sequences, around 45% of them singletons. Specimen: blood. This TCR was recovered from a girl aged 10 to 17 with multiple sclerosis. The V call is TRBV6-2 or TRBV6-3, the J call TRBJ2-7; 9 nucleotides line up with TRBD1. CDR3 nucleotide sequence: TGTGCCAGCAGTCACGGGGACAGGGCGTACGAGCAGTACTTC. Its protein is CASSHGDRAYEQYF.